Listed here are 17 T cell receptor beta chains from one sample, sequenced in a study of vaccination and CD4 T cells after COVID-19. Cultured CD4+ T cell DNA was sequenced using the Oncomine TCR Beta short-read assay. MiXCR, applied by TCRdb to the PCR reads, yields one record per CDR3 protein. The sample carries more than 9,000 distinct CDR3 sequences, about 19% recorded once. The treatment denotes: roughly 11-day PBMC culture with coronavirus spike peptide pools or control peptides (ViraFEST assay). Their cognate antigens are unknown. The starting material was CD4+ T cells from blood, cultured in vitro, obtained before SARS-CoV-2 vaccination. These receptors originate from a human donor who received a COVID-19 vaccine.

The chain combines TRBV7-2 with TRBJ2-3; D is uncertain. V shed 1 base and J shed 3 bases, with 5 bases lying between them. The CDR3 is 13 amino acids. Germline V gives CDR1 SGHTA, CDR2 FQGNSA. CDR3 coding DNA: TGTGCCAGCAGCTTAGTATGGACAGATACGCAGTATTTT. Protein product: CASSLVWTDTQYF.

V is TRBV7-2 and J is TRBJ1-1; D is perhaps TRBD1 (5 bases). The CDR3 is made up of 13 amino acids. In germline, CDR1 is SGHTA, CDR2 FQGNSA. The germline V and J ends were trimmed by 5 bases and 11 bases, with 18 bases remaining between them. The CDR3, as DNA: TGTGCCAGCAGCACTCGGACGGACCCAGGGGCTTTCTTT. Encoded protein: CASSTRTDPGAFF.

This clonotype was seen more than once but under ten times. The chain combines TRBV6-1 with TRBJ2-3; D tentatively reads TRBD1 or TRBD2 (5 bases each). V lost 5 bases to trimming and J lost 5 bases, with 14 bases between them. CDR1 is MNHNS, CDR2 SASEGT, per germline. CDR3 length: 14 amino acids. CDR3 loop: CASSTGPGQDTQYF. In DNA, the CDR3 is TGTGCCAGCAGTACGGGACCCGGCCAAGATACGCAGTATTTT.

In this sample, this clonotype is medium-sized. This chain joins TRBV28 and TRBJ1-2; D not certain. The CDR3 consists of 14 residues. The V and J ends lost 4 bases and 0 bases respectively, with 9 bases between them. CDR1 and CDR2 (germline): MDHEN, SYDVKM. CDR3 residues: CASSYGPTNYGYTF. CDR3 nucleotide sequence: TGTGCCAGCAGTTACGGACCCACTAACTATGGCTACACCTTC.

The count of this clonotype is one. The J gene is TRBJ1-1, the V gene TRBV29-1; 10 bases are shared with TRBD1. J was trimmed by 4 bases and V by 7 bases; bases with no gene match: 9. CDR3 length: 14 amino acids. Germline assignment: CDR1 SQVTM and CDR2 ANQGSEA. This CDR3 is CSGQIRTGGTEAFF. The DNA for the CDR3 is TGCAGCGGACAGATACGGACAGGGGGCACTGAAGCTTTCTTT.

The J gene is TRBJ1-5, the V gene TRBV20-1; perhaps TRBD1 as D (5 bases). Trimming cost V 3 bases and J 0 bases, with 21 bases left between them. Germline CDR1 and CDR2: DFQATT and SNEGSKA (reference sequence). CDR3 length: 18 residues. For the CDR3, the DNA is TGCAGTGCTAGCCCCCCCCGACACCGTGGGACTAGCAATCAGCCCCAGCATTTT. Its protein product is CSASPPRHRGTSNQPQHF.

This clonotype showed up just a few times. V and J are TRBV20-1 and TRBJ2-2, with a tentative D call TRBD2 (5 bases). This CDR3 comprises 15 residues. The V gene's germline CDR1 is DFQATT and CDR2 SNEGSKA (reference sequence). Trimming cost V 1 base and J 0 bases, with 9 bases left between them. The CDR3, as DNA: TGCAGTGCTAGAGTCACCGGGACGAACACCGGGGAGCTGTTTTTT. This sequence encodes CSARVTGTNTGELFF.

This chain joins TRBV19 and TRBJ1-4; no clear D. The V gene lost 5 bases and the J gene lost 8 bases, with 15 bases spanning the gap. CDR3 length equals 14 residues. CDR1 is LNHDA and CDR2 is SQIVND in the germline V gene (reference sequence). CDR3: CASSLGSDAEKLFF. CDR3 in DNA: TGTGCCAGTAGTCTTGGCTCGGACGCGGAAAAACTGTTTTTT.

The V and J genes are TRBV5-1 and TRBJ2-3; 10 nucleotides match TRBD2. The V and J ends lost 4 bases and 0 bases, in that order; junction bases with no gene match: 5. CDR3 length: 16 amino acids. Germline V CDR1 and CDR2: SGHRS, YFSETQ. The CDR3 reads CASSRTSGFSTDTQYF. The DNA for the CDR3 is TGCGCCAGCAGCCGGACTAGCGGTTTCAGCACAGATACGCAGTATTTT.

This clonotype turned up a few times. V is TRBV20-1 and J is TRBJ2-5; D ambiguous. CDR1 DFQATT and CDR2 SNEGSKA come from the germline V gene (reference sequence). The germline V and J ends were trimmed by 5 bases and 2 bases, with 15 bases remaining between them. This CDR3 has 14 residues. The CDR3 bases are TGCAGTGCTCAGACGGCAGTGGGGCAAGAGACCCAGTACTTC. It codes for CSAQTAVGQETQYF.

This clonotype appeared a few times. The rearrangement uses TRBV28 and TRBJ1-2; D gene unclear. There are 16 residues in the CDR3. The V end was cut by 6 bases, the J end by 2 bases, with 19 bases between. Germline V gene lookup returns CDR1 MDHEN and CDR2 SYDVKM. The CDR3 nucleotides read TGTGCCAGCAGCTCCCCAGACGGAAACCAGAACTATGGCTACACCTTC. Its protein is CASSSPDGNQNYGYTF.

Only a few counts were recorded for this clonotype. V and J are TRBV20-1 and TRBJ2-1, with D hard to call. V was trimmed by 0 bases and J by 3 bases, leaving 12 bases between them. This CDR3 is built from 15 residues. Per germline, CDR1 DFQATT and CDR2 SNEGSKA (reference sequence). The chain's CDR3 is CSARDLASLYNEQFF. Here the CDR3 DNA reads TGCAGTGCTAGAGATTTGGCATCCCTCTACAATGAGCAGTTCTTC.

This clonotype was counted only a few times. The chain couples TRBV18 to TRBJ2-7, with no clear D. V was clipped by 2 bases and J by 5 bases, with 13 bases between them. Germline lookup yields CDR1 KGHSH and CDR2 LQKENI. This CDR3 contains 14 residues. The CDR3 DNA follows: TGTGCCAGCTCACCATTATCCGGGTCCCACGAGCAGTACTTC. Amino acid sequence: CASSPLSGSHEQYF.

This clonotype turned up a few times. This rearrangement joins TRBV12-3 or TRBV12-4 to TRBJ1-2; TRBD1 matches at 9 bases. CDR3 length: 15 residues. The junction had 5 bases not matched to a gene; V was cut back by 4 bases and J by 2 bases. The CDR3: CASSSRDRENYGYTF. The CDR3 nucleotides read TGTGCCAGCAGTTCCCGGGACAGGGAAAACTATGGCTACACCTTC.

This clonotype turned up a few times. V and J are TRBV7-2 and TRBJ2-1; 10 bases agree with TRBD2. Germline V gene data show CDR1 as SGHTA and CDR2 as FQGNSA. The V gene end was trimmed by 5 bases and the J gene end by 0 bases; junction bases not matched to a gene: 4. This CDR3 region has 16 residues. This CDR3 is CASSPIAGGSYNEQFF. The CDR3 bases are TGTGCCAGCAGCCCGATAGCGGGGGGCTCCTACAATGAGCAGTTCTTC.

This clonotype came up a few times. Compared with germline, one end of the junction differs, possibly owing to a read error. This chain joins TRBV12-3 or TRBV12-4 and TRBJ2-3; TRBD2 aligns across 8 bases. This CDR3 comprises 17 residues. In nucleotides, the CDR3 is TGTGCCAGCAGTTTGGCAGGCGGGGGGCAGCTCACAGGTACGCAGTATTTT. It translates to CASSLAGGGQLTGTQYF.

This chain connects TRBV6-1 to TRBJ2-6; TRBD1 matches at 7 bases. J was trimmed by 0 bases and V by 9 bases; bases with no gene match: 17. The CDR3 is made up of 19 amino acids. Germline-derived CDR1 and CDR2 are MNHNS and SASEGT. CDR3 region: CASGQGQYASSSGANVLTF. As DNA, the CDR3 is TGTGCCAGTGGCCAGGGACAGTATGCTTCCTCCTCTGGGGCCAACGTCCTGACTTTC.